The sequence of this TCR beta chain was determined in a study of shared clonotypes between healthy human individuals. This clone appeared once. CDR1 is SNHLY and CDR2 is FYNNEI in the germline V gene. The CDR3 covers 12 residues. The V end lost 3 bases, the J end lost 9 bases, and 9 bases lay between the germline ends. Approximately 210 ng DNA, approximately 31,000 T cell genomes, went into each sorted-subset replicate PCR. The method was immunoSEQ multiplex PCR; TCRdb's version includes in-frame clones alone and lacks a portion of them. The table has some 2,100,000 clones, almost 96% seen once. The clonotype originates from a man between 18 and 29 years old in good health. J is TRBJ1-5 and V is TRBV2; D gene uncertain. The sequenced material came from naive CD4+ T cells sorted from blood. Subset here: CD45RA+ positively selected. CDR3 in DNA: TGTGCCAGCAGTGACGCGTTTCTGCCCCAGCATTTT. Residues: CASSDAFLPQHF.